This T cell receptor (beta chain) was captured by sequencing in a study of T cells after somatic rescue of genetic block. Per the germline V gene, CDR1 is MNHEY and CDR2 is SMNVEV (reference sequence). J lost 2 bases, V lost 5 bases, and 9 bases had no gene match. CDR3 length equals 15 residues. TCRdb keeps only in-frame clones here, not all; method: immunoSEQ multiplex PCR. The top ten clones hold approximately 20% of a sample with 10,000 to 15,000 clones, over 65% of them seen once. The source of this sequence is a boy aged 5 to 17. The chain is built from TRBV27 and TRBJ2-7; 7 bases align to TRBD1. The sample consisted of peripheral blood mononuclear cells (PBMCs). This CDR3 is CASSPSGTAAYEQYF. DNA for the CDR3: TGTGCCAGCAGTCCCTCGGGGACAGCAGCCTACGAGCAGTACTTC.